The T cell receptor (beta chain) under discussion was sequenced for a study of T cell responses to AZD1222 COVID-19 vaccine. Germline V lookup: CDR1 SGHTA, CDR2 FQGNSA. CDR3 length equals 14 residues. Trimming removed 1 base at V and 0 bases at J, with 5 bases between. The data were produced by immunoSEQ multiplex PCR, yet TCRdb's version contains in-frame clones alone and is incomplete. The sample gives around 120,000 clones, roughly 90% of which show up once; under 9% is in the top ten. About this clone itself: Its antigen remains unidentified.

Study-wide findings and caveats: In all cases, repertoires were sampled only after the peak T cell response.

The sample consisted of peripheral blood, taken 28 days after the second AZD1222 dose. The V call is TRBV7-2, the J call TRBJ2-3; D not certain. The source is an adult who received the AZD1222 COVID-19 vaccine. Here the CDR3 DNA reads TGTGCCAGCAGCTTAGGACTTAGCACAGATACGCAGTATTTT. It is translated as CASSLGLSTDTQYF.